These 13 T cell receptor beta chains originate from one sample sequenced in a study of cytomegalovirus exposure and HLA in healthy donors. PCR employed 60 Vbeta and 13 Jbeta primers. Using immunoSEQ multiplex PCR, the repertoire was profiled, and TCRdb retains in-frame clones only, with some absent. Of 70,000 to 100,000 clones in the sample, 69% were seen once. Source material: PBMCs. These TCRs come from a man aged 45-60 years in good health and CMV-seronegative.

This clone was seen just once. V usage is TRBV7-3 and J usage is TRBJ2-1; weak D call: TRBD2 (5 bases). Germline CDR1 reads SGHTA; CDR2 reads FQGTGA. This CDR3 contains 15 residues. Trimming stripped 5 bases from V and 1 base from J, with 12 bases between. CDR3: CASSRVPGSYNEQFF. The CDR3 DNA reads as TGTGCCAGCAGCCGAGTTCCGGGGTCCTACAATGAGCAGTTCTTC.

The CDR3 spells CASSIVPGMATDNEQFF. CDR3 DNA sequence: TGTGCCAGCAGCATAGTTCCAGGGATGGCGACAGACAATGAGCAGTTCTTC. V gene TRBV9 combines with J gene TRBJ2-1, with D perhaps TRBD1 (5 bases). Germline V lookup: CDR1 SGDLS, CDR2 YYNGEE. CDR3 length: 17 amino acids. V lost 4 bases to trimming and J lost 5 bases, with 22 bases between them. The entire variable domain, with the rest obtained from reference TRBV9 and TRBJ2-1, is as follows: DSGVTQTPKHLITATGQRVTLRCSPRSGDLSVYWYQQSLDQGLQFLIQYYNGEERAKGNILERFSAQQFPDLHSELNLSSLELGDSALYFCASSIVPGMATDNEQFFGPGTRLTVL.

This clone was picked up a small number of times. This rearrangement joins TRBV4-2 to TRBJ2-1; 10 nucleotides line up with TRBD2. This CDR3 region has 16 residues. V lost 0 bases, J lost 4 bases, and 3 bases stayed unmatched. Germline V gives CDR1 LGHNA, CDR2 YNFKEQ. This CDR3 reads CASSQEGTSAYNEQFF. The CDR3 coding sequence is TGTGCCAGCAGCCAAGAGGGGACTAGCGCTTACAATGAGCAGTTCTTC.

This chain connects TRBV5-1 to TRBJ2-1; 14 nucleotides align to TRBD2. Germline values: CDR1 SGHRS, CDR2 YFSETQ. After removal of 2 bases from V and 6 bases from J, the junction contained 7 bases not matched to a gene. The CDR3 totals 17 residues. This chain's CDR3 is CASSLPGLAGVVNEQFF. Written as DNA, the CDR3 is TGCGCCAGCAGCTTACCGGGACTAGCGGGAGTAGTCAATGAGCAGTTCTTC.

This chain uses TRBV18 with TRBJ2-5, with TRBD1 matching 7 bases. The CDR3 has 17 amino acids. Germline trimming cut 2 bases from V and 1 base from J; bases unmatched to any gene: 10. Looked up from germline, CDR1 is KGHSH and CDR2 is LQKENI. The CDR3 nucleotides are TGTGCCAGCTCACCAGTCCCAGGGGGTACCGCCCAAGAGACCCAGTACTTC. Its protein is CASSPVPGGTAQETQYF.

In this sample, this clone turned up a few times. The V call is TRBV10-2, the J call TRBJ2-7; D is possibly TRBD1 (5 bases). Trimming took 9 bases from V and 5 from J, leaving 11 bases between them. CDR1 is WSHSY and CDR2 is SAAADI in the germline V gene. CDR3 length equals 11 residues. CDR3 bases: TGCGCCAGTTCCCAGGGCCACGAGCAGTACGTC. It specifies CASSQGHEQYV.

This clone came up a few times. The genes are TRBV18 and TRBJ2-3; 7 bases agree with TRBD2. This CDR3 contains 14 residues. V lost 4 bases to trimming and J lost 4 bases; unmatched junction nucleotides: 5. Germline loops: CDR1 KGHSH, CDR2 LQKENI. For the CDR3, the DNA is TGTGCCAGCTCACTCCGGACTAGATCAGATACGCAGTATTTT. It yields the protein CASSLRTRSDTQYF.

The chain uses TRBV7-2 and TRBJ2-3; TRBD2 matches at 9 bases. The CDR3 has 13 residues. J was trimmed by 9 bases and V by 5 bases; bases with no gene match: 6. Germline CDR1 and CDR2: SGHTA and FQGNSA. The CDR3 spells CASSPPGLATQYF. The CDR3, as DNA: TGTGCCAGCAGCCCCCCGGGACTAGCAACGCAGTATTTT.

The V call is TRBV11-3, the J call TRBJ1-2; perhaps TRBD1 as D (6 bases). This CDR3 comprises 15 residues. Germline CDR1 reads SGHNT; CDR2 reads YENEEA. V was shortened by 3 bases and J by 6 bases, with 17 bases between the two germline ends. CDR3 residues: CASSFMTGSLDGYTF. CDR3 in DNA: TGTGCCAGCAGCTTTATGACAGGCTCCTTGGATGGCTACACCTTC.

The chain couples TRBV27 to TRBJ2-7; TRBD2 agrees at 11 bases. V gave up 9 bases and J gave up 3 bases; unmatched junction bases: 7. This CDR3 has 14 residues. Germline V gene lookup returns CDR1 MNHEY and CDR2 SMNVEV (reference sequence). The CDR3 DNA is TGTGCCAGACCTAGCGGGAGGAATCGCTACGAGCAGTACGTC. It specifies CARPSGRNRYEQYV.

The chain combines TRBV29-1 with TRBJ2-1; 8 positions agree with TRBD2. The germline V gene has CDR1 SQVTM and CDR2 ANQGSEA. Trimming took 3 bases from V and 5 from J; bases not matched to a gene: 24. The CDR3 runs to 20 residues. CDR3 DNA: TGCAGCGTTGAGGCCCTTCTCGGGGGCAAAACTAGCGGAGAGGACAATGAGCAGTTCTTC. Amino acids: CSVEALLGGKTSGEDNEQFF.

V gene TRBV6-1 combines with J gene TRBJ1-5, with TRBD1 as a possible D gene (5 bases). Germline CDR1 reads MNHNS; CDR2 reads SASEGT. This CDR3 comprises 17 residues. V lost 4 bases, J lost 0 bases, and 16 bases lay in between. The CDR3 reads CASSVSGDSHSNQPQHF. The CDR3 DNA reads TGTGCCAGCAGTGTATCCGGGGACTCCCATAGCAATCAGCCCCAGCATTTT.

The V call is TRBV7-9, the J call TRBJ2-1; unclear D gene. Trimming removed 5 bases from V and 8 bases from J, with 10 bases in between. The CDR3 runs 12 residues. Germline V lookup: CDR1 SEHNR, CDR2 FQNEAQ (reference sequence). In DNA form, the CDR3 reads TGTGCCAGCAGCCAGGTTGGCGATGAGCAGTTCTTC. This translates into CASSQVGDEQFF. Full variable domain (outside the CDR3, taken from reference TRBV7-9 and TRBJ2-1): DTGVSQNPRHKITKRGQNVTFRCDPISEHNRLYWYRQTLGQGPEFLTYFQNEAQLEKSRLLSDRFSAERPKGSFSTLEIQRTEQGDSAMYLCASSQVGDEQFFGPGTRLTVL.